This T cell receptor beta chain was captured by sequencing in a study of tumor-infiltrating lymphocytes in localized non-small cell lung cancer. Only in-frame clones appear in the TCRdb table, and some are missing; sequencing was by immunoSEQ multiplex PCR. The sample carries roughly 8,900 clones, around 77% recorded once. Overall study findings and caveats: Higher tumor T cell infiltration than in uninvolved lung was supported by TCRbeta sequencing.

The CDR3 sequence is 12 residues long. Trimming removed 4 bases from V and 3 bases from J, with 5 bases in between. Germline CDR1 is LNHDA and CDR2 is SQIVND (reference sequence). Turning to this clone: The antigen remains undetermined.

The chain combines TRBV19 with TRBJ2-3; no definite D call. The material sequenced was uninvolved lung tissue not adjacent to the tumor. The receptor's source is a human donor with non-small cell lung cancer. CDR3 nucleotides: TGTGCCAGTAGTAAACCAACAGATACGCAGTATTTT. Translating gives CASSKPTDTQYF.